This note documents a single T cell receptor (beta chain) sequence. The target antigen is unknown. At one boundary the junction diverges from the germline segment, which might be a read error. There are 14 residues in the CDR3. This sample was included in a study of T-cell reconstitution after alpha-beta-depleted transplantation in children. The study, taken as a whole, reports: Newly generated T cells supplied most T-cell counts and diversity one year post-transplant.

As it was prepared, the TCRbeta library received unique molecular identifiers. Each CDR3 protein is one row after TCRdb ran MiXCR on the PCR reads. This sample has about 600,000 distinct CDR3 sequences, with 10% to 15% found just once. The sequence was obtained from a male patient aged 10 to 17 who had a stem cell transplant for acute myeloid leukemia, so the T cells may come from the graft donor. The chain has TRBV12-3 or TRBV12-4 and TRBJ2-1, with 8 bases lining up with TRBD2. This sample comprised PBMCs, mostly from graft donor cells, obtained 360 days after TCRalphabeta/CD19-depleted stem cell transplant. In DNA form, the CDR3 reads TGTGCCAGCAGCTTAGCCGGGACTAGGGATGAGCAGTTCTTC. It is translated as CASSLAGTRDEQFF.